This note documents a single TCR beta chain sequence. Per the original data handling: Amplification from reference gene primers served as the basis for estimated nucleated cell counts. This table comes from immunoSEQ multiplex PCR, and its TCRdb copy is limited to in-frame clones, with some not included. That table gives V, J and clone size, and the DNA gave D and trimming. The table has some 250,000 clones, 80% to 90% seen once. This sample is part of a study of blood T cell repertoires in COVID-19. Study details: Donors in the United States, Italy and Spain gave samples during acute or convalescent COVID-19. Sources were T cells, B-cell-depleted T cells, or PBMCs; the material itself was cDNA or gDNA.

This CDR3 contains 12 residues. CDR1 MDHEN and CDR2 SYDVKM come from the germline V gene. V was clipped by 2 bases and J by 4 bases, with 5 bases between them. The rearrangement uses TRBV28 and TRBJ1-2; D gene ambiguous. The sequenced material came from peripheral blood. The receptor was isolated from a man in his sixties with acute or convalescent COVID-19. In DNA form, the CDR3 reads TGTGCCAGCAGTTTACCCCTCTATGGCTACACCTTC. Its translation: CASSLPLYGYTF.